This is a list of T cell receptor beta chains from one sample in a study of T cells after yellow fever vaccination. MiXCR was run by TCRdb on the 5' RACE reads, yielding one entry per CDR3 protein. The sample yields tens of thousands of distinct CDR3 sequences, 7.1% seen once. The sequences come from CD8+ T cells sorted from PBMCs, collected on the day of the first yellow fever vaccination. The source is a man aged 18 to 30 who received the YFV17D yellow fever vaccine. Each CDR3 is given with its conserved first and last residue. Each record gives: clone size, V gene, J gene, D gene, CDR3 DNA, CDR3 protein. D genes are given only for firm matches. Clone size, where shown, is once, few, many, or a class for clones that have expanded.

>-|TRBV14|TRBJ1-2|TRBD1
TGTGCCAGCAGCTTAGCGGGACAGGGGGCTCACTATGGCTACACCTTC
CASSLAGQGAHYGYTF
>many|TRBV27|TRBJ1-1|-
TGTGCCAGCAGCGTAGGCGCTGATACTGAAGCTTTCTTT
CASSVGADTEAFF
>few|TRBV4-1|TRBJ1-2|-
TGCGCCAGCGCAGCTGGGGATAACTATGGCTACACCTTC
CASAAGDNYGYTF
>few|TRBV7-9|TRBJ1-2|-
TGTGCCAGCGGCTCTGGGCAACTGTTCTATGGCTACACCTTC
CASGSGQLFYGYTF
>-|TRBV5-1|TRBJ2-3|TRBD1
TGCGCCAGCAGCCCCGGACAGGTCACAGATACGCAGTATTTT
CASSPGQVTDTQYF
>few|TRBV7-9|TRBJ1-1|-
TGTGCCAGCAGCTTAGTAGGCGGGGGGGGGACTGAAGCTTTCTTT
CASSLVGGGGTEAFF
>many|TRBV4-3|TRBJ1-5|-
TGCGCCAGCAGCCAAGCTGAAGGGGTTGCTCAGCCCCAGCATTTT
CASSQAEGVAQPQHF
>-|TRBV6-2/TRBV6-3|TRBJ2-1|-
TGTGCCAGCAGTTACTCGACGGGTAGCTCCTACAATGAGCAGTTCTTC
CASSYSTGSSYNEQFF
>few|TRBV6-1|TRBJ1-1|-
TGTGCCACCCTTCTCCAGGACTTCACTGAAGCTTTCTTT
CATLLQDFTEAFF
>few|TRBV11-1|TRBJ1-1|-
TGTGCCAGCAGGGGGGTAGGGCGGATGAACACTGAAGCTTTCTTT
CASRGVGRMNTEAFF
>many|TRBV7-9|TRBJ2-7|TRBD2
TGTGCCAGCAGCGCCTGGCCTAGCGGGGCGACCTACGAGCAGTACTTC
CASSAWPSGATYEQYF
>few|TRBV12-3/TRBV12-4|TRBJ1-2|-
TGTGCCAGCAGTCACAGGGAGTTTGGCTACACCTTC
CASSHREFGYTF
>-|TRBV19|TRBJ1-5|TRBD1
TGTGCCAGTAGTGGTACCGGGACAGGCTATCAGCCCCAGCATTTT
CASSGTGTGYQPQHF
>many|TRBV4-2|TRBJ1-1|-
TGTGCCAGCAGTCTTGAGAAAGGGAGATCGAACACTGAAGCTTTCTTT
CASSLEKGRSNTEAFF
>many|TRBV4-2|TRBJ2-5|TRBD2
TGTGCCAGCAGCCCGCGAGATAGCGGGGGGCGACAAGAGACCCAGTACTTC
CASSPRDSGGRQETQYF
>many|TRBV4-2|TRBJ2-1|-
TGTGCCAGCAGCCAAGTCAATGAGCAGTTCTTC
CASSQVNEQFF
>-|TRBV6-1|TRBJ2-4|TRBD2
TGTGCCAGCAGTGGAGCGGGGGGGCCTATCTCCAAAAACATTCAGTACTTC
CASSGAGGPISKNIQYF
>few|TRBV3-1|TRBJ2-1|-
TGTGCCAGCAGCCAAGCGGCCAGCAATGAGCAGTTCTTC
CASSQAASNEQFF
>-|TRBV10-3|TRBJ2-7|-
TGTGCCATCAGTGGGACAGGCGGGGTGGGAGAGCAGTACTTC
CAISGTGGVGEQYF
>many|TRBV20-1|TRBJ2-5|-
TGCAGTGCTAGAGAAATGAGAGCCCCGTTCTTC
CSAREMRAPFF
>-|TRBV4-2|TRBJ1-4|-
TGTGCCAGCAGCGAACAGTCAACTAATGAAAAACTGTTTTTT
CASSEQSTNEKLFF
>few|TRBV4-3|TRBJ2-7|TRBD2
TGCGCCAGCAGCCAGGCTAGCGGGGTTTACTCCTACGAGCAGTACTTC
CASSQASGVYSYEQYF
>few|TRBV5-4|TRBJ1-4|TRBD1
TGTGCCAGCAGCCAGGGGGATGAAAAACTGTTTTTT
CASSQGDEKLFF